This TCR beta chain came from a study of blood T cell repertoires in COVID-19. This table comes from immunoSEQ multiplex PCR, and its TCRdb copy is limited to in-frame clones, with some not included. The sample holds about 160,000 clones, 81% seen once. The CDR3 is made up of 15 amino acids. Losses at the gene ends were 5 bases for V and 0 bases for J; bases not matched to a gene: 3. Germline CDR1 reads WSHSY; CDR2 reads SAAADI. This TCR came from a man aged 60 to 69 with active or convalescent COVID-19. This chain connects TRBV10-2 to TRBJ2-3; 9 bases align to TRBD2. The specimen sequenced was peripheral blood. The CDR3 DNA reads TGCGCCAGCAGTCCTAGCGGGGCCAGCACAGATACGCAGTATTTT. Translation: CASSPSGASTDTQYF.